This entry describes one T cell receptor (beta chain). The antigen remains unidentified. Ophthalmopathy patients showed a Clinical Activity Score of at least 3, NOSPECS grade of at least 4 and duration under 3 months. The PBMCs had their origin in roughly 10 ml of fresh peripheral blood. The record originates from a study of T cells in Graves' hyperthyroidism and ophthalmopathy. With 6 bases clipped from V and 0 bases from J, the junction kept 12 bases outside the gene matches. The length of the CDR3 is 18 residues. Germline lookup yields CDR1 SNHLY and CDR2 FYNNEI. Amplification of TCR beta CDR3 regions used RNA as the template. In the first-round RT-PCR of the TCR CDR3, the HTBI primer set was used. TCRdb analysed the multiplex PCR reads with MiXCR anew, one entry per CDR3 protein. Of approximately 620,000 distinct CDR3 sequences listed, 16% were seen once; the top ten hold roughly 3%. Study-wide results and limits: Appearing also in blood were most of the thyroid clonotypes expanded above 0.001. Ophthalmopathy was told apart from stable hyperthyroidism by a 13 V-J model.

The origin of this receptor is a woman aged 40 to 55 with Graves' ophthalmopathy. The V gene is TRBV2, the J gene TRBJ2-7; the match to TRBD2 covers 12 bases. Sequencing was performed on blood. The CDR3 region is CASSLTSGLAGSSYEQYF. The DNA for the CDR3 is TGTGCCAGCAGCCTCACATCGGGACTAGCGGGTAGCTCCTACGAGCAGTACTTC. Based on the CDR3 plus reference TRBV2 and TRBJ2-7, the full variable domain is EPEVTQTPSHQVTQMGQEVILRCVPISNHLYFYWYRQILGQKVEFLVSFYNNEISEKSEIFDDQFSVERPDGSNFTLKIRSTKLEDSAMYFCASSLTSGLAGSSYEQYFGPGTRLTVT.